The present T cell receptor beta chain was sequenced within a study of blood T cells in healthy people across ages. Germline V gene data show CDR1 as DFQATT and CDR2 as SNEGSKA (reference sequence). With 6 bases removed from V and 0 bases from J, the gap between germline ends came to 15 bases. The CDR3 length is 14 residues. The authors ran a second PCR of about 6 to 11 cycles using a sample-barcoded 5' primer and a J-beta primer mix. The authors tagged each cDNA molecule using a template-switch adaptor with 12 random nucleotides. One entry per CDR3 protein results from TCRdb running MiXCR on the 5' RACE reads. The sample shows 750,000 to 950,000 distinct CDR3 sequences, roughly 50% of them seen only once.

The origin of this receptor is a man aged 80 or over in good health. This rearrangement joins TRBV20-1 to TRBJ2-7; weak D call: TRBD1 (7 bases). The specimen was blood. The CDR3 sequence: CSASRDRGSYEQYF. The CDR3 DNA reads as TGCAGTGCCTCGCGGGACAGAGGCTCCTACGAGCAGTACTTC.